This T cell receptor (beta chain) was found in a study of blood T cells in healthy people across ages. Study-level points and caveats: Across samples, TCR beta diversity tracked strongly with naive T cell percentage.

A remark on this clonotype: Antigen: not known.

Peripheral blood samples of around 9.8 milliliters were drawn from each donor. A second PCR, run for about 7 to 11 cycles, used a sample-barcoded 5' primer plus a J-beta primer mix. Carrying 12 random nucleotides, a template-switch adaptor labeled each individual cDNA molecule. TCRdb independently ran MiXCR on the 5' RACE reads; one entry per CDR3 protein. Of 1.5 million to 2 million distinct CDR3 sequences listed, roughly 50% are singletons. The TCR sequence derives from a woman aged 35 to 49 in good health. Material: blood.

CDR3 nucleotides: TGTGCCAGCAGCGTGGGGACAGGGGGCACAGATACGCAGTATTTT. This translates into CASSVGTGGTDTQYF. V is TRBV9 and J is TRBJ2-3; 10 positions agree with TRBD1. The CDR3 is 15 residues long. V shed 2 bases, J shed 1 base, and the junction held 1 base outside the gene matches. Germline V gene sequence: CDR1 SGDLS, CDR2 YYNGEE.